This is a list of T cell receptor beta chains from one sample in a study of a mutant IDH1 vaccine in newly diagnosed glioma. TCRdb's copy holds only in-frame clones and misses some; the assay was immunoSEQ multiplex PCR. The sample holds over 35,000 clones, roughly nine tenths seen once. Their target antigens are unknown. Sequences were derived from PBMCs, sampled from a glioma patient whose treatment included an IDH1 peptide vaccine. The receptors come from a man aged 45-65 years with glioma. Each CDR3 is given with its conserved first and last residue. Fields, in order: clone size, J gene, D gene, CDR3 length, V gene, CDR3 protein, CDR3 DNA. The D gene is left open where the match is weak. The size entry is marked missing in some rows and otherwise reads once, few, many or a size class.

NA	TRBJ2-1	TRBD2	14	TRBV4-3	CASSQNRGGAEQFF	TGCGCCAGCAGCCAAAATAGGGGAGGGGCTGAGCAGTTCTTC
NA	TRBJ2-5	TRBD2	19	TRBV19	CASSMGLAGVRGGQETQYF	TGTGCCAGTAGCATGGGACTAGCGGGAGTAAGAGGGGGCCAAGAGACCCAGTACTTC
NA	TRBJ1-5	NA	13	TRBV18	CASSSGSGQPQHF	TGTGCCAGCTCATCAGGTTCTGGGCAGCCCCAGCATTTT
NA	TRBJ1-2	TRBD1	13	TRBV6-1	CASRGTGGSGYTF	TGTGCCAGCAGGGGGACAGGGGGCTCTGGCTACACCTTC
NA	TRBJ2-7	NA	15	TRBV27	CASSLGGRIFYEQYF	TGTGCCAGCAGTTTAGGAGGCAGGATCTTCTACGAGCAGTACTTC
NA	TRBJ1-2	NA	15	TRBV30	CAWNEPSTLGYGYTF	TGTGCCTGGAACGAACCAAGTACCCTAGGATATGGCTACACCTTC
NA	TRBJ1-6	NA	18	TRBV11-2	CASSGGGVANSYNSPLHF	TGTGCCAGCAGCGGTGGGGGAGTCGCCAACTCCTATAATTCACCCCTCCACTTT
NA	TRBJ2-3	TRBD2	15	TRBV18	CASSLKAGGPHAQYF	TGTGCCAGCTCACTAAAAGCGGGAGGGCCCCACGCGCAGTATTTT
NA	TRBJ2-1	NA	16	TRBV7-2	CASSLGPRQVMNEQFF	TGTGCCAGCAGCTTAGGTCCTAGGCAAGTAATGAATGAGCAGTTCTTC
NA	TRBJ2-7	TRBD2	11	TRBV7-6	CASSLGGDPDF	TGTGCCAGCAGCCTGGGGGGGGATCCTGACTTC
NA	TRBJ1-2	NA	13	TRBV5-6	CASSQDSNYGYTF	TGTGCCAGCAGCCAGGACAGCAACTATGGCTACACCTTC
NA	TRBJ1-1	TRBD1	14	TRBV5-1	CASSLDTGDTEAFF	TGCGCCAGCAGCTTGGACACAGGGGATACTGAAGCTTTCTTT
NA	TRBJ2-4	TRBD2	15	TRBV28	CASSFLGGTKNIQYF	TGTGCCAGCAGTTTCCTCGGGGGGACGAAAAACATTCAGTACTTC
once	TRBJ2-7	TRBD1	14	TRBV7-8	CASSPGQASYEQYF	TGTGCCAGCAGCCCCGGACAGGCGTCCTACGAGCAGTACTTC
NA	TRBJ1-5	NA	15	TRBV6-6	CASSSFGIGNQPQHF	TGTGCCAGCAGTTCGTTTGGGATAGGCAATCAGCCCCAGCATTTT
NA	TRBJ2-7	NA	14	TRBV6-6	CASSYRDSSYEQYF	TGTGCCAGCAGTTACAGGGACTCCTCCTACGAGCAGTACTTC
NA	TRBJ1-1	NA	14	TRBV6-1	CASSEEAGWVRAFF	TGTGCCAGCAGTGAAGAGGCAGGCTGGGTTCGGGCTTTCTTT
NA	TRBJ1-2	NA	16	TRBV6-5	CASSYSPARTRYGYTF	TGTGCCAGCAGTTACTCACCCGCCCGGACACGCTATGGCTACACCTTC
few	TRBJ1-5	TRBD1	14	TRBV5-6	CASSSGQGNQPQHF	TGTGCCAGCAGCTCTGGACAGGGCAATCAGCCCCAGCATTTT
NA	TRBJ2-1	TRBD1	16	TRBV28	CASSLPETGRRNEQFF	TGTGCCAGCAGTTTACCCGAGACAGGGCGAAGGAATGAGCAGTTCTTC
NA	TRBJ2-1	NA	13	TRBV11-3	CASSFPGSNEQFF	TGTGCCAGCAGCTTTCCAGGGTCCAATGAGCAGTTCTTC
NA	TRBJ2-1	NA	16	TRBV4-1	CASSPTPLAILNEQFF	TGCGCCAGCAGTCCCACCCCATTAGCTATTCTCAATGAGCAGTTCTTC
few	TRBJ1-2	TRBD1	16	TRBV19	CASIETGTGANYGYTF	TGTGCCAGTATAGAGACCGGGACAGGGGCTAACTATGGCTACACCTTC
NA	TRBJ1-1	NA	16	TRBV5-1	CASSLRQGGEYTEAFF	TGCGCCAGCAGCTTGAGGCAGGGAGGCGAGTACACTGAAGCTTTCTTT
once	TRBJ1-5	NA	13	TRBV28	CASSLPSNQPQHF	TGTGCCAGCAGTTTACCTAGCAATCAGCCCCAGCATTTT
NA	TRBJ2-5	NA	15	TRBV27	CASSLSPEGRETQYF	TGTGCCAGCAGTTTATCGCCCGAAGGTCGGGAGACCCAGTACTTC
NA	TRBJ1-3	NA	14	TRBV7-8	CASSSAPGGNTIYF	TGTGCCAGCAGCTCCGCCCCGGGAGGAAACACCATATATTTT
NA	TRBJ2-1	TRBD1	14	TRBV5-1	CASSGQGSYNEQFF	TGCGCCAGCAGCGGACAGGGCTCCTACAATGAGCAGTTCTTC
NA	TRBJ2-3	TRBD2	15	TRBV6-5	CASNQLAGVPDTQYF	TGTGCCAGCAATCAACTAGCGGGGGTACCAGATACGCAGTATTTT